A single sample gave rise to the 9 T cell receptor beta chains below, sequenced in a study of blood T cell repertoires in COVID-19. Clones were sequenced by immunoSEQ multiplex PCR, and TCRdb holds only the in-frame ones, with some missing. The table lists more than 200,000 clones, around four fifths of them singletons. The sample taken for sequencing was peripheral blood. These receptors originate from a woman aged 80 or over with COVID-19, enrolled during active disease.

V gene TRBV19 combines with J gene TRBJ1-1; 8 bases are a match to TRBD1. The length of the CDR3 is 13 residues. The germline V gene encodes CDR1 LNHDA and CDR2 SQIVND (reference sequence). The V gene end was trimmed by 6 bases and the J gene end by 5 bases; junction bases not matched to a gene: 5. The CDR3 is CASRPTGVTEAFF. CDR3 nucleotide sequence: TGTGCCAGTAGACCGACAGGGGTGACTGAAGCTTTCTTT.

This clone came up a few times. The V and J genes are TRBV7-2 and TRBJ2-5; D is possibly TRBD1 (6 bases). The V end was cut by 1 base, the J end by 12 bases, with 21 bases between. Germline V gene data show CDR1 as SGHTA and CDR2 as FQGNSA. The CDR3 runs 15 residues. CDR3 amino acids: CASSLGALSGVTEYF. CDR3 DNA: TGTGCCAGCAGCTTAGGAGCCCTCTCAGGGGTTACTGAGTACTTC. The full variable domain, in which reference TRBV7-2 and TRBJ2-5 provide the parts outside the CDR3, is GAGVSQSPSNKVTEKGKDVELRCDPISGHTALYWYRQSLGQGLEFLIYFQGNSAPDKSGLPSDRFSAERTGGSVSTLTIQRTQQEDSAVYLCASSLGALSGVTEYFGPGTRLLVL.

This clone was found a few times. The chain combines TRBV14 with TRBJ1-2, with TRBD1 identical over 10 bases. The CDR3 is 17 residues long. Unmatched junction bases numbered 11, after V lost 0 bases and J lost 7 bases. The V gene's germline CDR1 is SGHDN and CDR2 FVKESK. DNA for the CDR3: TGTGCCAGCAGCCAAGAATTGACAGGGGGCTTTTATTGTGGCTACACCTTC. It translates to CASSQELTGGFYCGYTF.

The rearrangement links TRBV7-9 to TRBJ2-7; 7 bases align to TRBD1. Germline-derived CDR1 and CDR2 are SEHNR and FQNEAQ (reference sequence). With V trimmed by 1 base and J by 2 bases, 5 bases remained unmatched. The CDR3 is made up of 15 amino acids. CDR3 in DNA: TGTGCCAGCAGCTTAGGAGGGGGCGGCCCCTACGAGCAGTACTTC. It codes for CASSLGGGGPYEQYF. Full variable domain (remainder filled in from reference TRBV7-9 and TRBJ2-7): DTGVSQNPRHKITKRGQNVTFRCDPISEHNRLYWYRQTLGQGPEFLTYFQNEAQLEKSRLLSDRFSAERPKGSFSTLEIQRTEQGDSAMYLCASSLGGGGPYEQYFGPGTRLTVT.

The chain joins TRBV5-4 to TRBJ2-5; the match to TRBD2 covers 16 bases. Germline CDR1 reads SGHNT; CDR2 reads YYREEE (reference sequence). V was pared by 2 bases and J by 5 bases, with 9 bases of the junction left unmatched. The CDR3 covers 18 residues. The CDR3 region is CASSLTGTSGGAGETQYF. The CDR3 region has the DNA TGTGCCAGCAGCTTAACCGGGACTAGCGGGGGGGCCGGGGAGACCCAGTACTTC. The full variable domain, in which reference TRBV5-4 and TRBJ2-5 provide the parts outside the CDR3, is ETGVTQSPTHLIKTRGQQVTLRCSSQSGHNTVSWYQQALGQGPQFIFQYYREEENGRGNFPPRFSGLQFPNYSSELNVNALELDDSALYLCASSLTGTSGGAGETQYFGPGTRLLVL.

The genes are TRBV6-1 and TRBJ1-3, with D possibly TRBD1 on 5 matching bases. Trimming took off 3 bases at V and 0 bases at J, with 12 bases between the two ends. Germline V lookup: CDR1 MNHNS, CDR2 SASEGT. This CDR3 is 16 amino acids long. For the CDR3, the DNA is TGTGCCAGCAGTGAGGTGTCGGGGGGCTCTGGAAACACCATATATTTT. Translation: CASSEVSGGSGNTIYF.

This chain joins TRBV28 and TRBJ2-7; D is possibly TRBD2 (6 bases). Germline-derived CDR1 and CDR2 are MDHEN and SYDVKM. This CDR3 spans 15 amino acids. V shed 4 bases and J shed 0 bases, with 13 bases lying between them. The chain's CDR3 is CASSSAGLPSYEQYF. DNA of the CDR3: TGTGCCAGCAGTTCGGCGGGGCTCCCCTCCTACGAGCAGTACTTC.

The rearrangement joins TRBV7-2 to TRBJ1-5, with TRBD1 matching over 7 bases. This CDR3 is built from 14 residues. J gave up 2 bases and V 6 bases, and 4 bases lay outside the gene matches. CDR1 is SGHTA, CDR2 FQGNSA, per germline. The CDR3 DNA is TGTGCCAGCAGTACCGGGACAGGCAATCAGCCCCAGCATTTT. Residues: CASSTGTGNQPQHF.

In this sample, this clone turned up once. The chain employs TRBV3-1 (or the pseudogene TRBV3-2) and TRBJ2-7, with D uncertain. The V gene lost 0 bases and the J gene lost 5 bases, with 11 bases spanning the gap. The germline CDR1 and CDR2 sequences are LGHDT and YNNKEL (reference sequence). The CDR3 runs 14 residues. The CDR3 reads CASSQDGRPDEQYV. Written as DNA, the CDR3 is TGTGCCAGCAGCCAAGATGGGCGACCCGACGAGCAGTACGTC.